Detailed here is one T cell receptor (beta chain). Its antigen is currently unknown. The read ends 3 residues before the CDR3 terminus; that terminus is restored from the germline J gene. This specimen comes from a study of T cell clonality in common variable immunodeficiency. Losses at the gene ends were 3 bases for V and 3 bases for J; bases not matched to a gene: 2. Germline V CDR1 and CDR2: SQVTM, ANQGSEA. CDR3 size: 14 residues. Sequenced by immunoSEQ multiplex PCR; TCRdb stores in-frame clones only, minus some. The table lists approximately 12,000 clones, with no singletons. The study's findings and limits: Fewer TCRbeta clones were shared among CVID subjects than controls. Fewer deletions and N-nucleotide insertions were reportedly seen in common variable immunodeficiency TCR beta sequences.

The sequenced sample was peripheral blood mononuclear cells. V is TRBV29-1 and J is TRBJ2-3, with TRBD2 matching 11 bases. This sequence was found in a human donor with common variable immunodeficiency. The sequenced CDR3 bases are TGCAGCGTTGATAGCGGGGGGGCGACAGATACG. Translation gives CSVDSGGATDT. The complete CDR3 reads CSVDSGGATDTQYF.